A single sample is the source of the 30 T cell receptor beta chains below, sequenced in a study of T cells in Graves' hyperthyroidism and ophthalmopathy. TCR beta CDR3 regions were amplified from RNA transcripts. HTBI primers drove first-round RT-PCR of the TCR CDR3. TCRdb re-derived calls from the multiplex PCR reads in MiXCR, one entry per CDR3 protein. The sample shows about 640,000 distinct CDR3 sequences, 45% of them seen only once. The sample comprised peripheral blood or thyroid tissue (not recorded which). Every receptor here comes from an adult man with Graves' disease, either hyperthyroidism or ophthalmopathy (not recorded which).

This chain joins TRBV29-1 and TRBJ1-2; 9 positions match TRBD1. The CDR3 runs to 14 residues. Trimming at V came to 6 bases and at J to 1 base, leaving 6 bases not matched to a gene. From germline, CDR1 is SQVTM and CDR2 ANQGSEA. CDR3 nucleotide sequence: TGCAGCGTCGGGACAGGGATCGATAACTATGGCTACACCTTC. Its protein product is CSVGTGIDNYGYTF. The variable domain in full, with the rest retrieved from reference TRBV29-1 and TRBJ1-2, is SAVISQKPSRDICQRGTSLTIQCQVDSQVTMMFWYRQQPGQSLTLIATANQGSEATYESGFVIDKFPISRPNLTFSTLTVSNMSPEDSSIYLCSVGTGIDNYGYTFGSGTRLTVV.

This clonotype came up a few times. V is TRBV12-3 or TRBV12-4 and J is TRBJ2-5; no definite D call. CDR3 size: 13 residues. The V end lost 3 bases, the J end lost 4 bases, and 9 bases lay between the germline ends. This CDR3 is CASSFLGIETQYF. Here the CDR3 DNA reads TGTGCCAGCAGTTTTTTAGGGATAGAGACCCAGTACTTC.

The V call is TRBV7-2, the J call TRBJ2-5; tentative D call: TRBD1 (7 bases). Trimming pared 1 base from V and 5 bases from J, leaving 14 bases between. The CDR3 consists of 15 residues. The germline CDR1 and CDR2 sequences are SGHTA and FQGNSA. Here the CDR3 DNA reads TGTGCCAGCAGCTTAGAGACAGGGAGGTGGGAGACCCAGTACTTC. It encodes CASSLETGRWETQYF.

There are a few counts of this clonotype. V is TRBV5-1 and J is TRBJ1-6; D remains ambiguous. Deletions cut 3 bases from V and 5 bases from J, with 12 bases between. The CDR3 loop spans 15 amino acids. Per the germline V gene, CDR1 is SGHRS and CDR2 is YFSETQ. This CDR3 reads CASSSNAGNNSPLHF. The CDR3 DNA follows: TGCGCCAGCAGCTCGAACGCCGGGAATAATTCACCCCTCCACTTT.

A note on this clonotype: A clone one base away is much larger, so this may be a read error. This chain joins TRBV29-1 and TRBJ2-5; tentatively, D is TRBD1 (5 bases). The CDR3 totals 12 residues. Germline V gene sequence: CDR1 SQVTM, CDR2 ANQGSEA. CDR3 residues: CSTQTVLETHYF. Here the CDR3 DNA reads TGCAGCACCCAGACAGTGTTAGAGACCCACTACTTC.

This clonotype was counted once. The genes are TRBV2 and TRBJ1-3; D is undetermined. CDR1 is SNHLY, CDR2 FYNNEI, per germline. This CDR3 contains 14 residues. The V and J ends lost 1 base and 10 bases respectively, with 14 bases between them. In nucleotides, the CDR3 is TGTGCCAGCAGTGAAGACACCGCAGAAGAGACCATATATTTT. As protein: CASSEDTAEETIYF.

The chain couples TRBV15 to TRBJ2-7, with TRBD1 matching 10 bases. With 5 bases clipped from V and 0 bases from J, the junction kept 7 bases outside the gene matches. Per germline, CDR1 LNHNV and CDR2 YYDKDF (reference sequence). This CDR3 contains 16 residues. The CDR3 reads CATSLSRTGGSYEQYF. CDR3 bases: TGTGCCACCAGCCTCTCCAGGACAGGGGGCTCCTACGAGCAGTACTTC.

Notes on this clonotype: The germline gene is not matched at one end of the junction; a read error may be the cause. The chain recombines TRBV7-2 with TRBJ1-5; D remains ambiguous. This CDR3 has 10 residues. Germline-derived CDR1 and CDR2 are SGHTA and FQGNSA. The DNA of the CDR3 is TGCGCCAGCAGCCCACTAGCCCGGCATTTT. It yields the protein CASSPLARHF.

This clonotype was counted ten times or more. The chain carries TRBV7-9 and TRBJ1-2; TRBD1 might be the D (6 bases). Per germline, CDR1 SEHNR and CDR2 FQNEAQ (reference sequence). This CDR3 region has 13 residues. Trimming removed 0 bases from V and 6 bases from J, with 8 bases in between. The CDR3: CASSLAQGNGYTF. CDR3 coding DNA: TGTGCCAGCAGCTTAGCGCAGGGGAATGGCTACACCTTC.

This clonotype has ten or more counts. The V gene is TRBV15, the J gene TRBJ1-2; 8 bases match TRBD1. This CDR3 is built from 15 residues. After removal of 3 bases from V and 5 bases from J, the junction contained 8 bases not matched to a gene. Germline-derived CDR1 and CDR2 are LNHNV and YYDKDF (reference sequence). The CDR3 sequence: CATSSPGQALYGYTF. CDR3 coding DNA: TGTGCCACCAGCAGTCCGGGACAGGCCCTTTATGGCTACACCTTC.

V and J are TRBV7-8 and TRBJ2-7; weak D call: TRBD2 (6 bases). With 5 bases removed from V and 2 bases from J, the gap between germline ends came to 19 bases. The length of the CDR3 is 16 residues. Germline lookup yields CDR1 SGHVS and CDR2 FQNEAQ. Here the CDR3 DNA reads TGTGCCAGCAGCCCGGGTTCCGGGACTTTCCCCTACGAGCAGTACTTC. Amino acid sequence: CASSPGSGTFPYEQYF.

With respect to this clonotype: A much bigger clone sits one base away, suggesting this may be a read error. CDR3 DNA: TGTGCCAGCTTCCCCTTAGCGGCAGGGGCCAACGTCCTGACTTTC. Residues: CASFPLAAGANVLTF. The rearrangement uses TRBV6-1 and TRBJ2-6; maybe TRBD2 (6 bases). The germline V gene encodes CDR1 MNHNS and CDR2 SASEGT. V lost 8 bases and J lost 4, with 15 bases in between. CDR3 size: 15 residues.

This clonotype was detected a few times. The chain employs TRBV7-9 and TRBJ1-4; no reliable D call. Per germline, CDR1 SEHNR and CDR2 FQNEAQ (reference sequence). V dropped 4 bases and J dropped 7 bases, with 13 bases sitting between them. This CDR3 spans 14 amino acids. CDR3 amino acids: CASSSGPEGEKLFF. The CDR3 bases are TGTGCCAGCAGCTCGGGCCCAGAGGGTGAAAAACTGTTTTTT.

This chain joins TRBV13 and TRBJ2-2; D is uncertain. Deletions cut 5 bases from V and 3 bases from J, with 13 bases between. The CDR3 has 15 amino acids. CDR1 and CDR2 from the germline V gene are PRHDT and FYEKMQ (reference sequence). The CDR3 bases are TGTGCCAGCAGCCCGCCCCGGCAGTACACCGGGGAGCTGTTTTTT. It encodes CASSPPRQYTGELFF.

V usage is TRBV20-1 and J usage is TRBJ2-7; either TRBD1 or TRBD2 may supply D (5 bases each). V was trimmed by 6 bases and J by 3 bases, leaving 24 bases between them. The CDR3 extends over 16 amino acids. Germline V gives CDR1 DFQATT, CDR2 SNEGSKA (reference sequence). The CDR3 DNA reads as TGCAGTGCCAGCCAACTAGAGAGGGCAGGGATCTACGAGCAGTACTTC. Translation: CSASQLERAGIYEQYF.

This clonotype was picked up many times. This chain joins TRBV2 and TRBJ1-1; D possibly corresponds to TRBD1 (6 bases). Germline V gives CDR1 SNHLY, CDR2 FYNNEI. Trimming left V 3 bases short and J 0 bases short, with 20 bases between. This CDR3 region has 18 residues. The CDR3 spells CASSDPGQKNSMNTEAFF. The CDR3 DNA is TGTGCCAGCAGTGACCCTGGACAGAAAAACTCTATGAACACTGAAGCTTTCTTT.

The rearrangement links TRBV7-9 to TRBJ1-1, with D tentatively TRBD1 (5 bases). Germline V CDR1 and CDR2: SEHNR, FQNEAQ (reference sequence). The CDR3 length is 15 residues. Trimming pared 5 bases from V and 1 base from J, leaving 14 bases between. This chain's CDR3 is CASSLLPDTNTEAFF. Written as DNA, the CDR3 is TGTGCCAGCAGCCTCCTCCCGGACACGAACACTGAAGCTTTCTTT.

J is TRBJ1-3 and V is TRBV7-9; a weak D match, TRBD1 (6 bases). V was pared by 3 bases and J by 0 bases, with 12 bases between. The germline V gene encodes CDR1 SEHNR and CDR2 FQNEAQ (reference sequence). This CDR3 contains 16 residues. The CDR3 DNA follows: TGTGCCAGCAGCTTGGAAGACAGGAACTCTGGAAACACCATATATTTT. Translated: CASSLEDRNSGNTIYF. Based on the CDR3 plus reference TRBV7-9 and TRBJ1-3, the full variable domain is DTGVSQNPRHKITKRGQNVTFRCDPISEHNRLYWYRQTLGQGPEFLTYFQNEAQLEKSRLLSDRFSAERPKGSFSTLEIQRTEQGDSAMYLCASSLEDRNSGNTIYFGEGSWLTVV.

The CDR3 reads CAWDRVSGYTF. The DNA of the CDR3 is TGTGCCTGGGACAGGGTTTCTGGCTACACCTTC. V gene TRBV25-1 combines with J gene TRBJ1-2, with TRBD1 matching over 9 bases. The germline V gene encodes CDR1 MGHDK and CDR2 SYGVNS. The CDR3 contains 11 residues. Trimming took 11 bases from V and 7 from J; bases not matched to a gene: 5.

This chain links TRBV19 with TRBJ1-2; 7 positions agree with TRBD1. There are 14 residues in the CDR3. Per germline, CDR1 LNHDA and CDR2 SQIVND (reference sequence). V was clipped by 7 bases and J by 3 bases; unmatched bases: 8. CDR3 protein: CASTRGGQYYGYTF. CDR3 sequence (DNA): TGTGCCAGTACCCGGGGGGGACAGTACTATGGCTACACCTTC. Full variable domain (remainder filled in from reference TRBV19 and TRBJ1-2): DGGITQSPKYLFRKEGQNVTLSCEQNLNHDAMYWYRQDPGQGLRLIYYSQIVNDFQKGDIAEGYSVSREKKESFPLTVTSAQKNPTAFYLCASTRGGQYYGYTFGSGTRLTVV.

This clonotype appeared many times. The chain employs TRBV29-1 and TRBJ1-5; weak D call: TRBD1 (6 bases). The V end was cut by 6 bases, the J end by 5 bases, with 14 bases between. CDR1 and CDR2 from the germline V gene are SQVTM and ANQGSEA. This CDR3 is built from 13 residues. In DNA, the CDR3 is TGCAGCGTGAGCAGGGGCGGCGATCAGCCCCAGCATTTT. Translation gives CSVSRGGDQPQHF. Filled out from reference TRBV29-1 and TRBJ1-5, the complete variable domain reads SAVISQKPSRDICQRGTSLTIQCQVDSQVTMMFWYRQQPGQSLTLIATANQGSEATYESGFVIDKFPISRPNLTFSTLTVSNMSPEDSSIYLCSVSRGGDQPQHFGDGTRLSIL.

Worth noting for this clonotype: Being one base from a much bigger clone, this may be a read error. The rearrangement uses TRBV14 and TRBJ1-2; D is unresolved. Germline assignment: CDR1 SGHDN and CDR2 FVKESK. The CDR3 spans 14 residues. CDR3 nucleotides: TGTGCCAGCAGCCAAGGCGGGCTCAACTATGGCTACGCCTTC. It yields the protein CASSQGGLNYGYAF.

A word on this clonotype: A much larger clone differs from this one at a single base, so this may be a read error. The J gene is TRBJ2-7, the V gene TRBV2; possibly TRBD1 for D (6 bases). The CDR3 runs to 13 residues. V dropped 4 bases and J dropped 2 bases, with 9 bases sitting between them. CDR1 SNHLY and CDR2 FYNNEI come from the germline V gene. The CDR3 DNA reads TGTGCCAGCAGTGGGACAGCAGCCTACGAGCAGTACTTC. Translated: CASSGTAAYEQYF. Drawing the rest from reference TRBV2 and TRBJ2-7, the complete variable domain is EPEVTQTPSHQVTQMGQEVILRCVPISNHLYFYWYRQILGQKVEFLVSFYNNEISEKSEIFDDQFSVERPDGSNFTLKIRSTKLEDSAMYFCASSGTAAYEQYFGPGTRLTVT.

A word on this clonotype: The junction shows a germline mismatch at one end, possibly a read error. The rearrangement joins TRBV29-1 to TRBJ2-7, with a possible D match to TRBD2 (5 bases). CDR1 and CDR2 from the germline V gene are SQVTM and ANQGSEA. The CDR3 length is 13 residues. DNA for the CDR3: TGCAGCGTTCAAGAGGGATTGCCCTACGAGCAGTACTTC. This gives the protein CSVQEGLPYEQYF.

As for this clonotype: A read error may be the cause here, since a much bigger clone is one base away. Given the absence of the conserved phenylalanine or tryptophan at the CDR3 end, a read error is likely. The rearrangement uses TRBV10-3 and TRBJ2-7, with 12 nucleotides matching TRBD1. The CDR3 is made up of 15 amino acids. Germline V gene data show CDR1 as ENHRY and CDR2 as SYGVKD. The ends lost 4 bases at V and 6 bases at J; junction bases unmatched: 7. CDR3: CAISAPGQGAGEQYL. The CDR3 DNA reads as TGTGCCATCAGTGCGCCGGGACAGGGGGCGGGCGAGCAGTACCTC.

In this sample, this clonotype turned up many times. The chain recombines TRBV14 with TRBJ2-7; 15 bases are a match to TRBD2. This CDR3 is 14 amino acids long. After removal of 4 bases from V and 9 bases from J, the junction contained 4 bases not matched to a gene. The germline CDR1 and CDR2 sequences are SGHDN and FVKESK. CDR3 sequence (DNA): TGTGCCAGCAGCCCAGGACTAGCGGGAGGGTTGCAGTACTTC. This gives the protein CASSPGLAGGLQYF.

In its sample, this clonotype was seen many times. V is TRBV5-1 and J is TRBJ1-1; D might be TRBD1 (5 bases). Germline V gene lookup returns CDR1 SGHRS and CDR2 YFSETQ. This CDR3 has 13 amino acids. V was trimmed by 3 bases and J by 4 bases, leaving 10 bases between them. In nucleotides, the CDR3 is TGCGCCAGCAGCTGGGACGGCCGCACTGAAGCTTTCTTT. Residues: CASSWDGRTEAFF.

The CDR3 DNA sequence: TGCAGTGCTAGAGATCTGGGCGACTACTATGGCTACACCTTC. Protein sequence: CSARDLGDYYGYTF. The V and J genes are TRBV20-1 and TRBJ1-2; D ambiguous. Germline V CDR1 and CDR2: DFQATT, SNEGSKA (reference sequence). V lost 0 bases, J lost 3 bases, and 11 bases lay in between. The CDR3 loop spans 14 amino acids.

This rearrangement joins TRBV29-1 to TRBJ2-7; D possibly corresponds to TRBD2 (5 bases). V was cut by 0 bases and J by 7 bases, with 7 bases left in between. Germline V gene lookup returns CDR1 SQVTM and CDR2 ANQGSEA. The CDR3 extends over 11 amino acids. The CDR3, as DNA: TGCAGCGTTGAAGACTCGGGAGAGCAGTACTTC. It translates to CSVEDSGEQYF.

This clonotype was seen a few times. The J gene is TRBJ1-5, the V gene TRBV15, with a possible D match to TRBD1 (6 bases). V lost 3 bases, J lost 3 bases, and 21 bases lay in between. The CDR3 length is 18 residues. Germline CDR1 and CDR2: LNHNV and YYDKDF (reference sequence). The CDR3 DNA follows: TGTGCCACCAGCAGTCCCTCACGCCACAGGGATTACAATCAGCCCCAGCATTTT. Translation gives CATSSPSRHRDYNQPQHF.